This paragraph covers one T cell receptor beta chain sequence. The antigen remains unidentified. Its ends do not fully match the called genes, so a read error is possible. The data were obtained in a study of a mutant IDH1 vaccine in newly diagnosed glioma. The sample's time point: week 35, safety follow-up. Each dose of the vaccine consisted of 300 ug of mutant IDH1 20-mer peptide, with topical imiquimod. The germline gives CDR1 SSHAT, CDR2 FNYEAQ (reference sequence). The CDR3 runs to 15 residues. The assay was immunoSEQ multiplex PCR, and TCRdb's table has in-frame clones only and misses some. This sample has roughly 51,000 clones; 65% to 80% occur once, and the top ten carry approximately 6.7%.

The chain joins TRBV7-7 to TRBJ2-1; tentative D call: TRBD2 (5 bases). The TCR sequence derives from a man aged 35 to 55 with glioma. Source: PBMCs, taken from a glioma patient whose treatment included an IDH1 peptide vaccine. CDR3 in DNA: TGTGCTAGCAGCTTAGGGAGCCAGTCCTACAATGAGCAGTTCTTC. Amino acids: CASSLGSQSYNEQFF.